The sequence of this TCR beta chain was determined in a study of T cell changes during pregnancy in multiple sclerosis. Sequenced by immunoSEQ multiplex PCR; TCRdb stores in-frame clones only, minus some. The sample yields about 100,000 clones, about 94% seen once. V shed 4 bases, J shed 2 bases, and the junction held 4 bases outside the gene matches. This CDR3 contains 14 residues. Germline-derived CDR1 and CDR2 are SGHNT and YYREEE (reference sequence). This receptor was identified in a female donor with multiple sclerosis, enrolled in a pregnancy study. The J gene is TRBJ2-7, the V gene TRBV5-4; 9 positions match TRBD1. The specimen was peripheral blood, collected before pregnancy. As DNA, the CDR3 is TGTGCCAGCAGCCTGGGACAGGGTCCCTACGAGCAGTACTTC. Protein product: CASSLGQGPYEQYF.